This T cell receptor (beta chain) was recovered during a study of T cells in Graves' hyperthyroidism and ophthalmopathy. RNA transcripts gave rise to amplified TCR beta CDR3 regions. Primed by the HTBI set, a first-round RT-PCR was run on the TCR CDR3. From the multiplex PCR reads, TCRdb called clonotypes with MiXCR, one entry per CDR3 protein. The table lists a few hundred thousand distinct CDR3 sequences, approximately 13% of them singletons, with about 37% in the top ten. Germline loops: CDR1 DFQATT, CDR2 SNEGSKA (reference sequence). CDR3 length equals 15 residues. Trimming removed 6 bases from V and 0 bases from J, with 15 bases in between. This clonotype was detected a few times.

The chain has TRBV20-1 and TRBJ2-1; the D gene is possibly TRBD2 (5 bases). What was sequenced was blood. The sequence came from a woman in her 40s with Graves' ophthalmopathy. The CDR3 here is CSADRDLSSYNEQFF. DNA of the CDR3: TGCAGTGCAGACCGGGATCTAAGCTCCTACAATGAGCAGTTCTTC.